What follows are 8 T cell receptor beta chains derived from one specimen sequenced in a study of blood T cell repertoires in COVID-19. Sequenced by immunoSEQ multiplex PCR; TCRdb stores in-frame clones only, minus some. The top ten hold roughly 0.26% of the sample, which has around 700,000 clones, around 89% seen once. Material for sequencing was peripheral blood. These TCRs come from a young woman with acute or convalescent COVID-19.

This sequence joins TRBV19 and TRBJ1-1; possible D gene TRBD1, 6 bases. The CDR3 has 16 residues. Germline CDR1 reads LNHDA; CDR2 reads SQIVND (reference sequence). Trimming pared 1 base from V and 0 bases from J, leaving 12 bases between. The CDR3 nucleotides are TGTGCCAGTAGTATAGCCCCAGGGGCGATGAACACTGAAGCTTTCTTT. Its translation is CASSIAPGAMNTEAFF.

The chain links TRBV7-2 to TRBJ2-7, with D possibly TRBD2 on 6 matching bases. Trimming stripped 3 bases from V and 3 bases from J, with 15 bases between. CDR1 is SGHTA and CDR2 is FQGNSA in the germline V gene. This CDR3 contains 15 residues. The CDR3 loop reads CASSLAGPGSYEQYF. The CDR3 DNA is TGTGCCAGCAGCTTGGCGGGGCCAGGGAGCTACGAGCAGTACTTC.

This clone was found once. This chain uses TRBV14 with TRBJ2-7; D is perhaps TRBD1 (6 bases). The length of the CDR3 is 15 residues. Germline lookup yields CDR1 SGHDN and CDR2 FVKESK. The ends were cut back, 4 bases at V and 1 base at J, with 14 bases in the middle. The DNA for the CDR3 is TGTGCCAGCAGCCTAGTCGACAGGAGGTCCTACGAGCAGTACTTC. As protein: CASSLVDRRSYEQYF.

The chain combines TRBV5-4 with TRBJ1-2; D remains unclear. Germline lookup yields CDR1 SGHNT and CDR2 YYREEE (reference sequence). The CDR3 loop spans 16 amino acids. Trimming took off 7 bases at V and 1 base at J, with 20 bases between the two ends. The chain's CDR3 is CASARSTILRNYGYTF. The DNA of the CDR3 is TGTGCCAGCGCTCGCAGTACGATCCTTCGTAACTATGGCTACACCTTC.

The chain joins TRBV7-9 to TRBJ1-2, with TRBD1 matching 7 bases. Germline V CDR1 and CDR2: SEHNR, FQNEAQ (reference sequence). There are 11 residues in the CDR3. Losses at the gene ends were 5 bases for V and 10 bases for J; bases not matched to a gene: 4. In DNA form, the CDR3 reads TGTGCCAGCAGCGAGGGACAGCTCTACACCTTC. Its translation is CASSEGQLYTF.

The chain uses TRBV5-1 and TRBJ1-2; D is unresolved. V dropped 3 bases and J dropped 1 base, with 4 bases sitting between them. Germline assignment: CDR1 SGHRS and CDR2 YFSETQ. The CDR3 has 12 amino acids. CDR3 DNA: TGCGCCAGCAGCTCAAATAACTATGGCTACACCTTC. Protein product: CASSSNNYGYTF.

The chain uses TRBV12-5 and TRBJ2-1; the match to TRBD1 covers 9 bases. The CDR3 extends over 16 amino acids. CDR1 LGHNT and CDR2 FRNRAP come from the germline V gene. Trimming took 5 bases from V and 4 from J; bases not matched to a gene: 9. DNA of the CDR3: TGTGCTAGTGGTACCACGGGGACAGGGTTATACAATGAGCAGTTCTTC. Protein sequence: CASGTTGTGLYNEQFF.

This clone came up once. The DNA of the CDR3 is TGTGCCAGCAGTTCGACAGGGACTGGGGCCAACGTCCTGACTTTC. Amino acids: CASSSTGTGANVLTF. The J gene is TRBJ2-6, the V gene TRBV27, with TRBD1 identical over 7 bases. The CDR3 loop spans 15 amino acids. V lost 4 bases to trimming and J lost 2 bases; unmatched junction nucleotides: 2. CDR1 and CDR2 from the germline V gene are MNHEY and SMNVEV (reference sequence).